This TCR beta chain was profiled in a study of T cells in Graves' hyperthyroidism and ophthalmopathy. Germline CDR1 is SGHKS and CDR2 is YYEKEE (reference sequence). Trimming shortened V by 2 bases and J by 5 bases, and 17 bases separated the two germline ends. The CDR3 contains 16 residues. This clonotype has a count of ten or more. Authors of the study amplified TCR beta CDR3 regions from RNA transcripts. The HTBI primer set drove a first-round RT-PCR of the TCR CDR3. MiXCR, run by TCRdb on the multiplex PCR reads, gives a single entry per CDR3 protein. Of hundreds of thousands of distinct CDR3 sequences in the sample, 14% are singletons; the top ten hold about 15%.

V gene TRBV5-5 combines with J gene TRBJ2-1; tentative D call: TRBD2 (5 bases). The TCR was taken from a woman in her forties with Graves' hyperthyroidism. The specimen sequenced was blood. CDR3 protein: CASSFGNRRTHNEQFF. The CDR3 DNA reads TGTGCCAGCAGCTTCGGGAATAGACGCACGCACAATGAGCAGTTCTTC.